Listed here are 6 T cell receptor beta chains from one sample, sequenced in a study of monozygotic twins with inflammatory bowel disease. TCRdb re-called the 5' RACE reads and catalogs CDR3 proteins one per entry, DNA excluded. The sample's table shows approximately 150,000 distinct CDR3 sequences. The specimen sequenced was blood. The receptors stem from a human donor with ulcerative colitis or Crohn's disease, or a healthy co-twin of an affected twin (not recorded which).

The V call is TRBV5-6, the J call TRBJ2-5; TCRdb gives TRBD1 as the D gene, but with no DNA this cannot be confirmed. Germline V gene sequence: CDR1 SGHDT, CDR2 YYEEEE. CDR3 length: 14 amino acids. This CDR3 is CASRLRQGAETQYF.

The rearrangement joins TRBV6-5 to TRBJ1-2; TCRdb indicates TRBD1, and absent DNA this call remains unverified. The CDR3 covers 16 residues. Germline CDR1 MNHEY, CDR2 SVGAGI. CDR3 protein: CASRYTARGGSYGYTF.

J is TRBJ2-7 and V is TRBV20-1; with no DNA, the TCRdb D assignment of TRBD1 cannot be verified. Per the germline V gene, CDR1 is DFQATT and CDR2 is SNEGSKA (reference sequence). CDR3 length: 12 amino acids. CDR3 region: CSARKTGHEQYF.

J is TRBJ2-7 and V is TRBV18; TCRdb lists TRBD2, though no DNA is available to test this call. The CDR3 spans 16 residues. CDR1 KGHSH and CDR2 LQKENI come from the germline V gene. The CDR3 spells CASSPPGLAGGHEQYF.

The chain has TRBV18 and TRBJ2-3. Per germline, CDR1 KGHSH and CDR2 LQKENI. The CDR3 loop spans 15 amino acids. The CDR3 region is CASSPRQTSTDTQYF.

V is TRBV5-6 and J is TRBJ2-7; the D gene TCRdb calls, TRBD1, cannot be checked with no DNA. Germline CDR1 SGHDT, CDR2 YYEEEE. The CDR3 runs 14 residues. The CDR3 protein is CASSLASGVYEQYF.